The clone carrying this TCR beta chain was counted a few times. No antigen is known for it. The germline V gene has CDR1 WSHSY and CDR2 SAAADI. The V gene lost 7 bases and the J gene lost 4 bases, with 14 bases spanning the gap. This CDR3 is 13 amino acids long. The record originates from a study of T-cell reconstitution after alpha-beta-depleted transplantation in children. General study findings and limits: From surviving recipient T cells and thymic progenitors came the high day-60 TCRbeta diversity observed in some patients. By one year post-transplant, T-cell counts and diversity largely arose from T cells that were newly produced.

Preparation of the TCRbeta library used unique molecular identifiers. TCRdb analysed the PCR reads with MiXCR anew, one entry per CDR3 protein. The sample holds 600,000 or so distinct CDR3 sequences, under 30% seen once. This sequence was found in a boy in the first two years of life who had a stem cell transplant for acute myeloid leukemia, so the T cells may come from the graft donor. The sample here was PBMCs, mostly from graft donor cells, taken 360 days after TCRalphabeta/CD19-depleted stem cell transplant. The chain employs TRBV10-2 and TRBJ2-7; D gene uncertain. CDR3 in DNA: TGCGCCAGCACCTTGGCGGCCGGATACGAGCAGTACTTC. This gives the protein CASTLAAGYEQYF.